This note documents a single T cell receptor (beta chain) sequence. The data stem from a study of Graves' ophthalmopathy and Graves' hyperthyroidism. RNA transcripts yielded amplified TCR beta CDR3 regions. The authors performed first-round RT-PCR with HTBI primers and then a second-round multiplex PCR. One entry per CDR3 protein results from TCRdb running MiXCR on the multiplex PCR reads. The table has fewer than 250,000 distinct CDR3 sequences, about 32% seen once; the top ten hold 9.1%. The CDR3 covers 16 residues. Trimming pared 5 bases from V and 4 bases from J, leaving 15 bases between. Germline V gives CDR1 SGHTA, CDR2 FQGNSA. The diagnosis combined clinical symptoms, thyroxine, TRAb, thyroid ultrasound and orbital computed tomography scans. Isolation of PBMCs was performed using about 9 ml of fresh peripheral blood.

The gene calls are TRBV7-2 and TRBJ1-6; D remains unclear. The sequencing input was peripheral blood. The clonotype originates from a man aged 50 or older with Graves' ophthalmopathy. CDR3 sequence reads: CASSQLGRTYNSPLHF. The CDR3 coding sequence is TGTGCCAGCAGCCAACTTGGACGGACGTATAATTCACCCCTCCACTTT.